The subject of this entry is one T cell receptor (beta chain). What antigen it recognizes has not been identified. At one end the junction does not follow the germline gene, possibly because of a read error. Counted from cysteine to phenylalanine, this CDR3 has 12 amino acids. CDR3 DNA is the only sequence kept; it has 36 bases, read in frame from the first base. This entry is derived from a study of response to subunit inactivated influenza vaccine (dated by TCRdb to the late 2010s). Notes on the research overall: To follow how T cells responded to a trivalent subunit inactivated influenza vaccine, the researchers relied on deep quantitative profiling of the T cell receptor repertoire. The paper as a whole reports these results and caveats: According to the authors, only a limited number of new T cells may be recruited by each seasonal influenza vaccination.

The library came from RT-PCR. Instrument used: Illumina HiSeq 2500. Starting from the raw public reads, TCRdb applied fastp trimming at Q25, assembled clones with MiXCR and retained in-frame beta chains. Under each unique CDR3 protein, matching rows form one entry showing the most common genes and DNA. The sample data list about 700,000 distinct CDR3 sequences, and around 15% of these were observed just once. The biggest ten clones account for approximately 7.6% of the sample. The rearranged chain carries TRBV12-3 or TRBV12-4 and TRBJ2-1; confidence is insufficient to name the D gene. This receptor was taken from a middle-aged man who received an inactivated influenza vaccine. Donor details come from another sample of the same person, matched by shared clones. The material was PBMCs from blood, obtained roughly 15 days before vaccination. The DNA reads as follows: TGTTCCAGCAGTCCAGAGTTGAATGAGCAGTTCTTC. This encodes CSSSPELNEQFF.